The present TCR beta chain was sequenced within a study of beta chain features in type 1 diabetes. Trimming took 3 bases from V and 5 from J, leaving 12 bases between them. The CDR3 totals 14 residues. From germline, CDR1 is MNHEY and CDR2 SMNVEV (reference sequence). The investigators reverse transcribed all of the isolated RNA, so they sequenced expressed TCRB transcripts. Profiling relied on immunoSEQ multiplex PCR, and the TCRdb table lists in-frame clones only, not all of them. The table shows a few hundred thousand clones, with 15% to 20% occurring only once. The chain is built from TRBV27 and TRBJ2-3; no clear D gene. The clonotype was recovered from a woman between 18 and 29 years old in good health. Sequenced material: naive CD4+ T cells from blood. The CDR3 nucleotides are TGTGCCAGCAGTTTCCACGCCAACAAAGATACGCAGTATTTT. Translated: CASSFHANKDTQYF.